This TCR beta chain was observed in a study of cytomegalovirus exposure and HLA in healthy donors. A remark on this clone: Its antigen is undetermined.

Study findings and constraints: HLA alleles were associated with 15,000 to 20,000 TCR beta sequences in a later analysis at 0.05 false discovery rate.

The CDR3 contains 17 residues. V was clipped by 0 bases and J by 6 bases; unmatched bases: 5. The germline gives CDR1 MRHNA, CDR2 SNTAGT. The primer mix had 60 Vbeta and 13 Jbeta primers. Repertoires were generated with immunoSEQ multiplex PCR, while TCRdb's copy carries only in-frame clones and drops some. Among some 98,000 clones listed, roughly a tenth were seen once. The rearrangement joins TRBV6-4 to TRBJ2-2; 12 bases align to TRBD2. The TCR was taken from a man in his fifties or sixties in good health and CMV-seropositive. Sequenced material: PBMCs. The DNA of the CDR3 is TGTGCCAGCAGTGACTCCCCGACTAGCGGGAGATCCGGGGAGCTGTTTTTT. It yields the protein CASSDSPTSGRSGELFF.